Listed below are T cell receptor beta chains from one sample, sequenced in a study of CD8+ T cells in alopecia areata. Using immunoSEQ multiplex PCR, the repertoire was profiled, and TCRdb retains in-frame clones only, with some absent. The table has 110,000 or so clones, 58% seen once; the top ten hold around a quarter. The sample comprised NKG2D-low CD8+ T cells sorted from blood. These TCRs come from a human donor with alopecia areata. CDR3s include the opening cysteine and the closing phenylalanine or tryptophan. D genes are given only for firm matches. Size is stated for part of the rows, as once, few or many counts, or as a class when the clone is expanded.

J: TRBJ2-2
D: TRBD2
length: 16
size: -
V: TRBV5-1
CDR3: CASSEASGRIRGELFF
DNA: TGCGCCAGCAGCGAAGCCAGCGGGAGAATTAGGGGGGAGCTGTTTTTT

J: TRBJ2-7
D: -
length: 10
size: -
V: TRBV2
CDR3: CASSGSEQYF
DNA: TGTGCCAGCAGCGGTTCCGAGCAGTACTTC

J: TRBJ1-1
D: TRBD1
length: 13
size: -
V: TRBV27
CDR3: CASSTGMNTEAFF
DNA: TGTGCCAGCTCGACAGGGATGAACACTGAAGCTTTCTTT

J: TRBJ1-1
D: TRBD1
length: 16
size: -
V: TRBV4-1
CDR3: CASSLGQGPWGGEAFF
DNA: TGCGCCAGCAGCCTCGGACAGGGACCCTGGGGCGGTGAAGCTTTCTTT

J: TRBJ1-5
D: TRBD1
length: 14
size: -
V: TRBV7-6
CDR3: CASSSGQGDQPQHF
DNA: TGTGCCAGCAGCTCGGGACAGGGAGATCAGCCCCAGCATTTT

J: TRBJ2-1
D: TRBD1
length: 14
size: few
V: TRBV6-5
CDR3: CASYGTGGHNEQFF
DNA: TGTGCCAGCTATGGGACAGGGGGTCACAATGAGCAGTTCTTC

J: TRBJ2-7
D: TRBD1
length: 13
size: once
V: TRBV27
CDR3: CASSLYRGYEQYF
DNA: TGTGCCAGCAGTTTGTACAGGGGGTACGAGCAGTACTTC

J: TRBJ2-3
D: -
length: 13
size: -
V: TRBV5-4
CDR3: CASRSDRADTQYF
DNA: TGTGCCAGCAGGTCTGATCGGGCAGATACGCAGTATTTT

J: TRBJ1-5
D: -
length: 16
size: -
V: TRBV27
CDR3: CASSLSIQLGNQPQHF
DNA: TGTGCCAGCAGTTTATCGATCCAGCTGGGCAATCAGCCCCAGCATTTT

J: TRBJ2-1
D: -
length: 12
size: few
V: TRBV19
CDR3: CASSDPYNEQFF
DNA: TGTGCCAGTAGTGACCCCTACAATGAGCAGTTCTTC

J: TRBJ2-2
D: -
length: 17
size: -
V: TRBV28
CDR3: CASSHPPGASDTGELFF
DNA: TGTGCCAGCAGTCACCCGCCCGGGGCTTCTGACACCGGGGAGCTGTTTTTT

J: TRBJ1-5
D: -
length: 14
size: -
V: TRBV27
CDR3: CASSFGGRDQPQHF
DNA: TGTGCCAGCAGTTTCGGGGGGCGGGATCAGCCCCAGCATTTT

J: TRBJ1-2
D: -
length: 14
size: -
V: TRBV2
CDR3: CASADGRGYGGYTF
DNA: TGTGCCAGCGCCGATGGAAGGGGTTATGGGGGCTACACCTTC

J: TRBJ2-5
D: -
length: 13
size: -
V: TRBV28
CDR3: CASSFQGKGTQYF
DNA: TGTGCCAGCAGTTTCCAGGGTAAAGGGACCCAGTACTTC

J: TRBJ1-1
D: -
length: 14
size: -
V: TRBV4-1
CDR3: CASSPETTNTEAFF
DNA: TGCGCCAGCAGTCCCGAGACAACTAACACTGAAGCTTTCTTT

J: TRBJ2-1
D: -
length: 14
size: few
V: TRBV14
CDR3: CASSRSSASHEQFF
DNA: TGTGCCAGCAGTCGTTCTAGCGCCTCCCATGAGCAGTTCTTC

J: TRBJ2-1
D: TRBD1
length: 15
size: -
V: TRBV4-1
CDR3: CASNPRQGASNEQFF
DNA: TGCGCCAGCAACCCCCGACAGGGGGCGTCTAATGAGCAGTTCTTC

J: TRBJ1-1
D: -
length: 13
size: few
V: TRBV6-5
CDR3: CASSYGAGTEAFF
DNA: TGTGCCAGCAGTTACGGGGCAGGCACTGAAGCTTTCTTT

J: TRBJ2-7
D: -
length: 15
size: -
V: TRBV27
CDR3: CASSLSAGYPYEQYF
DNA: TGTGCCAGCAGTTTATCCGCAGGTTACCCCTACGAGCAGTACTTC

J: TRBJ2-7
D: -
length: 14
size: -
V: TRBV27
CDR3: CASSLEAYSYEQYF
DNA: TGTGCCAGCAGTTTAGAGGCTTACTCCTACGAGCAGTACTTC

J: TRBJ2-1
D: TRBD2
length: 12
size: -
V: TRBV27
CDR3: CASGRDYNEQFF
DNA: TGTGCCAGCGGGAGGGACTACAATGAGCAGTTCTTC

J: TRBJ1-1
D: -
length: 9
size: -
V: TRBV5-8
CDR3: CASSREAFF
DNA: TGTGCCAGCAGCCGTGAAGCTTTCTTT

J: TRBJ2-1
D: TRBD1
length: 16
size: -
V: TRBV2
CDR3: CASSDRTGSSYNEQFF
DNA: TGTGCCAGCAGTGACCGGACAGGGAGCTCCTACAATGAGCAGTTCTTC

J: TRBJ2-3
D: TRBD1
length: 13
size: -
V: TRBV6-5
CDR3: CASSRSGQHPWYF
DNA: TGTGCCAGCAGTAGATCGGGACAGCATCCGTGGTATTTT

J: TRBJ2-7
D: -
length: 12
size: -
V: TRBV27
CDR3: CASSRGANEQYF
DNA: TGTGCCAGCAGCCGCGGGGCAAACGAGCAGTACTTC

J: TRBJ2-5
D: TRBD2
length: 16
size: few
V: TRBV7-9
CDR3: CASSLVLAGDEETQYF
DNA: TGTGCCAGCAGCTTAGTACTAGCGGGAGATGAAGAGACCCAGTACTTC

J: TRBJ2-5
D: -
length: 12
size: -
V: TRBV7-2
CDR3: CASNPPPETQYF
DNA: TGTGCCAGCAACCCGCCCCCAGAGACCCAGTACTTC

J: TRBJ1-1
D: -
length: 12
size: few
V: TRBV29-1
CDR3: CSVKWGGTEAFF
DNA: TGCAGCGTTAAATGGGGGGGAACTGAAGCTTTCTTT

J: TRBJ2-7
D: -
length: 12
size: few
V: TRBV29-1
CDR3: CSVLQSTYEQYF
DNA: TGCAGCGTCCTTCAATCCACATACGAGCAGTACTTC

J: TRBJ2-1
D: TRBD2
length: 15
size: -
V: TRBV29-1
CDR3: CSVAQASGPNNEQFF
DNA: TGCAGCGTTGCCCAGGCTAGCGGCCCTAACAATGAGCAGTTCTTC

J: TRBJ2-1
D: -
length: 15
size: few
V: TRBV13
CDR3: CASSTGVTGSGEQFF
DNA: TGTGCCAGCAGCACCGGGGTTACAGGATCCGGTGAGCAGTTCTTC

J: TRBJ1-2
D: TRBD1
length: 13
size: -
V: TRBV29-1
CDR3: CSVRGQGNYGYTF
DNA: TGCAGCGTGCGAGGACAGGGGAACTATGGCTACACCTTC

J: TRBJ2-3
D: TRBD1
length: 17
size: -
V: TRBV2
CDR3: CASSDPRATGGTDTQYF
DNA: TGTGCCAGCAGTGACCCCCGGGCGACAGGGGGCACAGATACGCAGTATTTT

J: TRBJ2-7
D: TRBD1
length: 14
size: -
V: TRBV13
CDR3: CASSSRDSSYEQYF
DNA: TGTGCCAGCAGCTCCCGGGACAGTTCCTACGAGCAGTACTTC

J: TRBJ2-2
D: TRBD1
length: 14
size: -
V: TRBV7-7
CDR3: CASSFGTGSGELFF
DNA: TGTGCTAGCAGCTTTGGGACAGGGAGCGGGGAGCTGTTTTTT

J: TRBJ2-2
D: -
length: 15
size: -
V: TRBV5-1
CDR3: CASSFWDSNTGELFF
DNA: TGCGCCAGCAGCTTTTGGGACTCTAACACCGGGGAGCTGTTTTTT

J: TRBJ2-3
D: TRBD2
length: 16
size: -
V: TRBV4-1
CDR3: CASSQVTSGAGDTQYF
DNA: TGCGCCAGCAGCCAAGTAACTAGCGGGGCTGGTGATACGCAGTATTTT

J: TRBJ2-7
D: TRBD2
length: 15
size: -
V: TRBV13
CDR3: CASSLGLAGSYEQYF
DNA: TGTGCCAGCAGCTTAGGACTAGCGGGTAGTTACGAGCAGTACTTC

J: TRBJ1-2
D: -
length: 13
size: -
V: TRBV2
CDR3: CASYPGPQRGYTF
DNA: TGTGCCTCTTACCCCGGACCCCAACGGGGCTACACCTTC

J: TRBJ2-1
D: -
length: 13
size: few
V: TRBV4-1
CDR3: CASSQVSRDEQFF
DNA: TGCGCCAGCAGCCAGGTTTCTCGCGATGAGCAGTTCTTC

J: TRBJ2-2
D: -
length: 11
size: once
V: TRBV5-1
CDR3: CASSNTGELFF
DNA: TGCGCCAGCAGCAACACCGGGGAGCTGTTTTTT

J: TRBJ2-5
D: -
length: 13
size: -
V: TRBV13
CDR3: CASSLVGDETQYF
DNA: TGTGCCAGCAGCTTAGTAGGGGACGAGACCCAGTACTTC

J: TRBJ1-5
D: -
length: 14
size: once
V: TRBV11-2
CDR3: CASSLAGSNQPQHF
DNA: TGTGCCAGCAGCCTGGCGGGTAGCAATCAGCCCCAGCATTTT

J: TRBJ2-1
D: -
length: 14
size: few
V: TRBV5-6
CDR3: CASSFGSSYNEQFF
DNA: TGTGCCAGCAGCTTCGGGAGCTCCTACAATGAGCAGTTCTTC

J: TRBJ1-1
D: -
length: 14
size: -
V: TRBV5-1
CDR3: CASSLRRGNTEAFF
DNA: TGCGCCAGCAGCTTGCGACGGGGGAACACTGAAGCTTTCTTT